The 5 T cell receptor beta chains given below trace back to one sample, sequenced in a study of shared clonotypes between healthy human individuals. TCRdb's copy holds only in-frame clones and misses some; the assay was immunoSEQ multiplex PCR. The sample lists over a million clones, approximately 96% occurring once. Sequencing used naive CD4+ T cells sorted from blood. Subset noted: CD45RA+ positively selected. The receptors were sampled from a man aged 30 to 45 in good health.

The chain employs TRBV5-1 and TRBJ2-7, with D possibly being TRBD1 (6 bases). Germline V gene data show CDR1 as SGHRS and CDR2 as YFSETQ. The V end was cut by 4 bases, the J end by 0 bases, with 11 bases between. CDR3 length: 14 amino acids. CDR3 sequence: CASSLPTGSYEQYF. The DNA of the CDR3 is TGCGCCAGCAGCCTACCGACAGGCTCCTACGAGCAGTACTTC.

CDR3 loop: CASSLDWGAGGYEQYF. The CDR3 DNA follows: TGTGCCAGCAGTTTAGACTGGGGTGCGGGAGGCTACGAGCAGTACTTC. The rearrangement joins TRBV28 to TRBJ2-7; TRBD2 agrees at 8 bases. V was clipped by 2 bases and J by 3 bases; unmatched bases: 9. The CDR3 loop spans 16 amino acids. Germline CDR1 reads MDHEN; CDR2 reads SYDVKM. The entire variable domain, with the rest obtained from reference TRBV28 and TRBJ2-7, is as follows: DVKVTQSSRYLVKRTGEKVFLECVQDMDHENMFWYRQDPGLGLRLIYFSYDVKMKEKGDIPEGYSVSREKKERFSLILESASTNQTSMYLCASSLDWGAGGYEQYFGPGTRLTVT.

The chain joins TRBV2 to TRBJ2-3; perhaps TRBD2 as D (5 bases). Germline V lookup: CDR1 SNHLY, CDR2 FYNNEI. The CDR3 has 15 residues. Between the trimmed V and J ends, which lost 1 base and 3 bases, there was a span of 11 bases. CDR3 in amino acids: CASSEGRTRTDTQYF. The CDR3 DNA reads TGTGCCAGCAGTGAAGGGAGGACCCGAACAGATACGCAGTATTTT.

In the case of this clone: This same CDR3 is encoded by further DNA sequences in the sample. J is TRBJ1-5 and V is TRBV27; D unclear. CDR1 is MNHEY and CDR2 is SMNVEV in the germline V gene (reference sequence). With 4 bases removed from V and 3 bases from J, the gap between germline ends came to 7 bases. The CDR3 loop spans 13 amino acids. The CDR3 DNA sequence: TGTGCCAGCAGTTCGAGATCCAATCAGCCCCAGCATTTT. It codes for CASSSRSNQPQHF.

The J gene is TRBJ1-5, the V gene TRBV6-1; no clear D gene. The CDR3 is made up of 14 amino acids. Germline lookup yields CDR1 MNHNS and CDR2 SASEGT. Trimming took 8 bases from V and 6 from J, leaving 17 bases between them. The CDR3 is CASSERSVTQPQHF. The CDR3 DNA reads as TGTGCCAGCTCCGAAAGATCCGTTACTCAGCCCCAGCATTTT.